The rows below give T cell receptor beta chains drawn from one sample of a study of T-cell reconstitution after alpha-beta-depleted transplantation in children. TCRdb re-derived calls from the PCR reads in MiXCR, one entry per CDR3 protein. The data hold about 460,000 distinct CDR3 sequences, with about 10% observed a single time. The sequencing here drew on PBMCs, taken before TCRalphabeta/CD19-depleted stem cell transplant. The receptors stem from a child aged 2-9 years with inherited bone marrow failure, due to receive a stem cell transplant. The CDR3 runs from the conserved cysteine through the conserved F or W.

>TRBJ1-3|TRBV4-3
CASSQAVRDRGNTIYF
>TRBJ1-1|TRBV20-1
CSAKTGSLNTEAFF
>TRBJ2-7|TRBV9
CASSVGSPYEQYF
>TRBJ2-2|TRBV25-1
CASSEFLRSNTGELFF
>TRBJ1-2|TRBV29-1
CSVEPTGYGGYTF
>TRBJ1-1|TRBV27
CASRTGGEEAFF
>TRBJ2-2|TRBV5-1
CASSLDRDKNTGELFF
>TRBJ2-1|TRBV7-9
CASSLAWQGGNEQFF
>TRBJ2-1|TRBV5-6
CASSLIASGVYNEQFF
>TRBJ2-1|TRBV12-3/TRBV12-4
CASSLDGGSRRDEQFF
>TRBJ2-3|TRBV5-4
CASSFTGGSTDTQYF
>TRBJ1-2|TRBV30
CAWSPGQGNLYGYTF
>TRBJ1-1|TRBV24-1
CATSEGQGNTEAFF
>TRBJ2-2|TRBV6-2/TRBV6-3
CAGAGDTAGELFF
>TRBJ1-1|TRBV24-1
CATSDYGEGEAFF
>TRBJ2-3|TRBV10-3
CAIREADTQYF
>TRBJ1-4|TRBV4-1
CASRKPHKGEGGEKLFF
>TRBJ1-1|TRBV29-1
CSVQAYTEAFF
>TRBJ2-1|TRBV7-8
CASSLALAGGPVGNEQFF
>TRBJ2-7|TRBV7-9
CASSLGTSGREEQYF
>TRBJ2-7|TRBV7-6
CASSLAASGGGYEQYF
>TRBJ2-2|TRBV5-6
CASRAGTGKNFYTGELFF
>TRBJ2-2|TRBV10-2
CASSESQYTGELFF
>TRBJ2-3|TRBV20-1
CSARGGGTRLDTQYF
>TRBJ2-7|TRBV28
CASSFLLGTSSYEQYF
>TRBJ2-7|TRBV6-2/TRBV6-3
CASSNREGREQYF
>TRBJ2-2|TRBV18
CASSQALAANTGELFF
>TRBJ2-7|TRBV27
CASSLAGQGVYEQYF
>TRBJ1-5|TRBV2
CASDRASNQPQHF
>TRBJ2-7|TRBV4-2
CASSQERTSGREQYF
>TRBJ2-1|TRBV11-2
CASSLDAASDYNEQFF
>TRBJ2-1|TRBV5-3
CAMGPPQYNEQFF